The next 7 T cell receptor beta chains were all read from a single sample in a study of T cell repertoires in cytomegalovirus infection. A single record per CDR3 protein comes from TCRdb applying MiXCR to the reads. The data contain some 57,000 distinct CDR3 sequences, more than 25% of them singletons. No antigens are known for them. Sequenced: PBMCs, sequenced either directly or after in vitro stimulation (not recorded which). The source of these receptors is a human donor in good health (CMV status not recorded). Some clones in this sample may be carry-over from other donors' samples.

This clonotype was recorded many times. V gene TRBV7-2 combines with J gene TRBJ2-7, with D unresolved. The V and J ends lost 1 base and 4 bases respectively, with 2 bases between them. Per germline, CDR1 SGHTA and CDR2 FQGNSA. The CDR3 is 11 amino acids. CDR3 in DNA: TGTGCCAGCAGCTTAGAATACGAGCAGTACTTC. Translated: CASSLEYEQYF.

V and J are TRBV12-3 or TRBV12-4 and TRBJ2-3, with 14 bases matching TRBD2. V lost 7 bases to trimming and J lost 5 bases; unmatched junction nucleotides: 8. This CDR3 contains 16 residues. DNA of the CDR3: TGTGCCAGCACTACCGGACTAGCGGGGGGAGAAGATACGCAGTATTTT. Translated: CASTTGLAGGEDTQYF.

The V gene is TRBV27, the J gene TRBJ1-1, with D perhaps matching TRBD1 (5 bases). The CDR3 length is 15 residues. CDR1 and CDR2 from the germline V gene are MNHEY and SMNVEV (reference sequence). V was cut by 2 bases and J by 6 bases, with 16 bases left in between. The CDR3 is CASSLRPGRDAEAFF. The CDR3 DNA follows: TGTGCCAGCAGTTTACGCCCAGGGCGAGATGCTGAAGCTTTCTTT.

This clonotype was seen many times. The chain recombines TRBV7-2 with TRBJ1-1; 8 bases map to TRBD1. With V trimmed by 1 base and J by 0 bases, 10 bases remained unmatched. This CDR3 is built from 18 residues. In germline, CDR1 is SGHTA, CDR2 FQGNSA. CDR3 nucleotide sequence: TGTGCCAGCAGCTTAGGCCGGGACAGGAGATATTTGAACACTGAAGCTTTCTTT. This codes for CASSLGRDRRYLNTEAFF.

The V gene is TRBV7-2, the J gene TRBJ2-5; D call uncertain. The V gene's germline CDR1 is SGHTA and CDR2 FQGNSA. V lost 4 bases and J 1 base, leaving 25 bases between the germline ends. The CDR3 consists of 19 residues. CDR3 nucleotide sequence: TGTGCCAGCAGCTCCCGACCCACTCCGGCCCAGAGACCCCAAGAGACCCAGTACTTC. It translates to CASSSRPTPAQRPQETQYF. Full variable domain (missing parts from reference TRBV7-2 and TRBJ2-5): GAGVSQSPSNKVTEKGKDVELRCDPISGHTALYWYRQSLGQGLEFLIYFQGNSAPDKSGLPSDRFSAERTGGSVSTLTIQRTQQEDSAVYLCASSSRPTPAQRPQETQYFGPGTRLLVL.

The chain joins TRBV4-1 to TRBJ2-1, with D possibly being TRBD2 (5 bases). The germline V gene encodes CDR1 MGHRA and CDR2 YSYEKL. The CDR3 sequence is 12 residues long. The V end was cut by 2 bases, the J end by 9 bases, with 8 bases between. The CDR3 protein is CASSQTSTEQFF. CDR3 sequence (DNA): TGCGCCAGCAGCCAAACTAGTACTGAGCAGTTCTTC.

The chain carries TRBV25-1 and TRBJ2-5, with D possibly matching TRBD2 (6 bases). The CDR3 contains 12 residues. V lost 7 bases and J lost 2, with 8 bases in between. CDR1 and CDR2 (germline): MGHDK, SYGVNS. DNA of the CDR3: TGTGCCAGCACGGGGGAACAAGAGACCCAGTACTTC. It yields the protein CASTGEQETQYF.